A selection of T cell receptor beta chains follows, all from one sample in a study of T cells in Graves' hyperthyroidism and ophthalmopathy. TCRdb passed the multiplex PCR reads through MiXCR, listing each CDR3 protein once. The sample includes approximately 360,000 distinct CDR3 sequences, 15% to 18% seen only once; the top ten take 25% to 35%. Sequencing was performed on blood. The receptors originated from a young woman with Graves' hyperthyroidism that later progressed to Graves' ophthalmopathy. The CDR3 runs from the conserved cysteine through the conserved F or W. Each record gives: V gene, clone size, J gene, D gene, CDR3 DNA, CDR3 protein. D genes are given only for firm matches. Where a row states a size, it is once, few, many or the class of an expanded clone; other rows omit it.

v_gene: TRBV9
abundance: NA
j_gene: TRBJ2-1
d_gene: TRBD2
CDR3nt: TGTGCCAGCAGCGTAGTGCGATCGGGAGGAGGGGTCAATGAGCAGTTCTTC
CDR3aa: CASSVVRSGGGVNEQFF

v_gene: TRBV12-3/TRBV12-4
abundance: many
j_gene: TRBJ2-7
d_gene: NA
CDR3nt: TGTGCCAGCACTCCATCGGGGCACGAGCAGTACTTC
CDR3aa: CASTPSGHEQYF

v_gene: TRBV30
abundance: few
j_gene: TRBJ2-3
d_gene: NA
CDR3nt: TGTGCCTACTCGGGACCGTCTGGTACGCAGTATTTT
CDR3aa: CAYSGPSGTQYF

v_gene: TRBV19
abundance: NA
j_gene: TRBJ2-7
d_gene: NA
CDR3nt: TGTGCCAGTAGTACTGGATTCGGCGGCTCCTACGAGCAGTACTTC
CDR3aa: CASSTGFGGSYEQYF

v_gene: TRBV19
abundance: few
j_gene: TRBJ1-1
d_gene: NA
CDR3nt: TGTGCCAGTAGTATCGGCCGCCTGAACACTGAAGCTTTCTTT
CDR3aa: CASSIGRLNTEAFF

v_gene: TRBV9
abundance: NA
j_gene: TRBJ2-1
d_gene: NA
CDR3nt: TGTGCCAGCAGCTTTCTAGACAGCTACAATGAGCAGTTCTTC
CDR3aa: CASSFLDSYNEQFF

v_gene: TRBV19
abundance: many
j_gene: TRBJ2-1
d_gene: NA
CDR3nt: TGTGCCAGTAGTATAGGTTCGGGCCTCACCGGATACAATGAGCAGTTCTTC
CDR3aa: CASSIGSGLTGYNEQFF

v_gene: TRBV4-1
abundance: few
j_gene: TRBJ1-5
d_gene: NA
CDR3nt: TGCGCCAGCAGCCAAGGAATTAATCAGCCCCAGCATTTT
CDR3aa: CASSQGINQPQHF

v_gene: TRBV20-1
abundance: many
j_gene: TRBJ2-2
d_gene: NA
CDR3nt: TGCAGTGCTGACAGTACAACCGGGGAGCTGTTTTTT
CDR3aa: CSADSTTGELFF

v_gene: TRBV24-1
abundance: many
j_gene: TRBJ2-7
d_gene: NA
CDR3nt: TGTGCCACCAGTGACCCAGTGAAGGCCTCGGGTGAGCAGTACTTC
CDR3aa: CATSDPVKASGEQYF

v_gene: TRBV29-1
abundance: few
j_gene: TRBJ2-2
d_gene: TRBD2
CDR3nt: TGCAGCGTTGGAGACTCGGGACTAGCGGTTTTGAACACCGGGGAGCTGTTTTTT
CDR3aa: CSVGDSGLAVLNTGELFF

v_gene: TRBV12-3/TRBV12-4
abundance: many
j_gene: TRBJ2-7
d_gene: TRBD2
CDR3nt: TGTGCCAGCACCCCGGGGGAGGGTTTCTACGAGCAGTACTTC
CDR3aa: CASTPGEGFYEQYF

v_gene: TRBV19
abundance: NA
j_gene: TRBJ2-5
d_gene: TRBD1
CDR3nt: TGTGCCAGTAGTTTACAGGGGGCGCAAGAGACCCAGTACTTC
CDR3aa: CASSLQGAQETQYF

v_gene: TRBV11-3
abundance: few
j_gene: TRBJ2-1
d_gene: NA
CDR3nt: TGTGCCAGCAGCTCGTATCAGGCGGTTGAGCAGTTCTTC
CDR3aa: CASSSYQAVEQFF

v_gene: TRBV29-1
abundance: NA
j_gene: TRBJ2-7
d_gene: TRBD1
CDR3nt: TGCAGCGTGGTTACAGGGGGTTTAAAGTCCTACGAGCAGTACTTC
CDR3aa: CSVVTGGLKSYEQYF

v_gene: TRBV10-3
abundance: many
j_gene: TRBJ2-3
d_gene: TRBD1
CDR3nt: TGTGCCATCGGCGGACAGGGGGGCACAGATACGCAGTATTTT
CDR3aa: CAIGGQGGTDTQYF

v_gene: TRBV5-1
abundance: few
j_gene: TRBJ2-3
d_gene: NA
CDR3nt: TGCGCCAGCAGCTTGGACCTCTCTTCCCGGGATACGCAGTATTTT
CDR3aa: CASSLDLSSRDTQYF

v_gene: TRBV7-9
abundance: many
j_gene: TRBJ2-7
d_gene: NA
CDR3nt: TGTGCCACCGAGGGGGGGAGCTCCTACGAGCAGTACTTC
CDR3aa: CATEGGSSYEQYF

v_gene: TRBV4-1
abundance: NA
j_gene: TRBJ2-1
d_gene: NA
CDR3nt: TGCGCCAGCAGCCCACCAGGGTACGAGCAGTTCTTC
CDR3aa: CASSPPGYEQFF

v_gene: TRBV30
abundance: many
j_gene: TRBJ1-1
d_gene: TRBD1
CDR3nt: TGTGCCTGGAGCGGCGGGACAGCTGAAGCTTTCTTT
CDR3aa: CAWSGGTAEAFF

v_gene: TRBV4-2
abundance: few
j_gene: TRBJ2-1
d_gene: NA
CDR3nt: TGTGCCAGCAGCCCTAACTTGGACAATGAGCAGTTCTTC
CDR3aa: CASSPNLDNEQFF

v_gene: TRBV6-1
abundance: many
j_gene: TRBJ1-2
d_gene: TRBD1
CDR3nt: TGTGCCAGCACCGATTCAGGGGGCCCTAACTATGGCTACACCTTC
CDR3aa: CASTDSGGPNYGYTF

v_gene: TRBV12-3/TRBV12-4
abundance: NA
j_gene: TRBJ1-2
d_gene: TRBD1
CDR3nt: TGTGCCAGCAGTTTAACCGGGACAGGGGGCTCCTATGGCTACACCTTC
CDR3aa: CASSLTGTGGSYGYTF

v_gene: TRBV28
abundance: many
j_gene: TRBJ1-2
d_gene: NA
CDR3nt: TGTGCCAGCACCCGAGGGTGGGGGTTAGAGGGCTACACCTTC
CDR3aa: CASTRGWGLEGYTF

v_gene: TRBV10-1
abundance: NA
j_gene: TRBJ1-5
d_gene: NA
CDR3nt: TGCGCCAGCACGATCAATCAGCCCCAGCATTTT
CDR3aa: CASTINQPQHF

v_gene: TRBV7-3
abundance: few
j_gene: TRBJ1-1
d_gene: NA
CDR3nt: TGTGCCAGCAGCTTAACCAGGGCTGCTGAAGCTTTCTTT
CDR3aa: CASSLTRAAEAFF

v_gene: TRBV6-1
abundance: many
j_gene: TRBJ1-5
d_gene: TRBD1
CDR3nt: TGTGCCAGCAGGGGACAGTTCAATCAGCCCCAGCATTTT
CDR3aa: CASRGQFNQPQHF

v_gene: TRBV7-2
abundance: many
j_gene: TRBJ2-3
d_gene: TRBD1
CDR3nt: TGTGCCAGCAGCCCATACACCGGACAGGGGAAAGATACGCAGTATTTT
CDR3aa: CASSPYTGQGKDTQYF

v_gene: TRBV7-9
abundance: few
j_gene: TRBJ2-7
d_gene: NA
CDR3nt: TGTGCCAGCAGCGGACCTAGCGTTGACTACGAGCAGTACTTC
CDR3aa: CASSGPSVDYEQYF

v_gene: TRBV12-3/TRBV12-4
abundance: many
j_gene: TRBJ1-2
d_gene: TRBD1
CDR3nt: TGTGCCAGCAGTCTACTTATGGGGACAGGGAACTATGGCTACACCTTC
CDR3aa: CASSLLMGTGNYGYTF

v_gene: TRBV28
abundance: many
j_gene: TRBJ1-1
d_gene: NA
CDR3nt: TGTGCCAGCAGTTTAAGTGCACAGGGCGACACTGAAGCTTTCTTT
CDR3aa: CASSLSAQGDTEAFF

v_gene: TRBV20-1
abundance: few
j_gene: TRBJ2-7
d_gene: NA
CDR3nt: TGCAGTGCTAGGACTAACTACGAGCAGTACTTC
CDR3aa: CSARTNYEQYF

v_gene: TRBV28
abundance: many
j_gene: TRBJ2-3
d_gene: NA
CDR3nt: TGTGCCAGCAGTTGGCCAGGGGTGAGGGATACGCAGTATTTT
CDR3aa: CASSWPGVRDTQYF

v_gene: TRBV19
abundance: NA
j_gene: TRBJ2-6
d_gene: NA
CDR3nt: TGTGCCAGTTCCTACATAGGCGGCAGGGATTACTCTGGGGCCAACGTCCTGACTTTC
CDR3aa: CASSYIGGRDYSGANVLTF

v_gene: TRBV24-1
abundance: many
j_gene: TRBJ1-1
d_gene: TRBD1
CDR3nt: TGTGCCACCAGTGAAACAGGGGGGGGCACTGAAGCTTTCTTT
CDR3aa: CATSETGGGTEAFF

v_gene: TRBV30
abundance: many
j_gene: TRBJ1-5
d_gene: NA
CDR3nt: TGTGCCTGGAGCACGACAAGTAGCAATCAGCCCCAGCATTTT
CDR3aa: CAWSTTSSNQPQHF

v_gene: TRBV6-1
abundance: many
j_gene: TRBJ1-1
d_gene: NA
CDR3nt: TGTGCCAGCAGTCCCAGTCCCCGGGCTGAAGCTTTCTTT
CDR3aa: CASSPSPRAEAFF